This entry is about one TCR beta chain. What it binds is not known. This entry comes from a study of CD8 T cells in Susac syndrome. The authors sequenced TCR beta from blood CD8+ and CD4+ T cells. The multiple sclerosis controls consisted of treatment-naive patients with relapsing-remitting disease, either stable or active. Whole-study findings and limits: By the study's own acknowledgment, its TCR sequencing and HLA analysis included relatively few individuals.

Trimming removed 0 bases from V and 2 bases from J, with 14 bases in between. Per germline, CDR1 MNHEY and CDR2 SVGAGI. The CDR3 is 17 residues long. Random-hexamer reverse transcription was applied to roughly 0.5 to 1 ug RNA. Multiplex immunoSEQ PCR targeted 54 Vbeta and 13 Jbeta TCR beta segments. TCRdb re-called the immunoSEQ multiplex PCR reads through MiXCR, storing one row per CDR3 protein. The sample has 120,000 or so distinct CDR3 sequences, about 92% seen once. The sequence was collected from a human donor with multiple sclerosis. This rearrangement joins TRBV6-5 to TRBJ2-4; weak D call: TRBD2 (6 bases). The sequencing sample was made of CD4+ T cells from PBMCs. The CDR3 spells CASSYSIQGGTKNIQYF. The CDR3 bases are TGTGCCAGCAGTTACTCGATCCAGGGAGGCACCAAAAACATTCAGTACTTC.